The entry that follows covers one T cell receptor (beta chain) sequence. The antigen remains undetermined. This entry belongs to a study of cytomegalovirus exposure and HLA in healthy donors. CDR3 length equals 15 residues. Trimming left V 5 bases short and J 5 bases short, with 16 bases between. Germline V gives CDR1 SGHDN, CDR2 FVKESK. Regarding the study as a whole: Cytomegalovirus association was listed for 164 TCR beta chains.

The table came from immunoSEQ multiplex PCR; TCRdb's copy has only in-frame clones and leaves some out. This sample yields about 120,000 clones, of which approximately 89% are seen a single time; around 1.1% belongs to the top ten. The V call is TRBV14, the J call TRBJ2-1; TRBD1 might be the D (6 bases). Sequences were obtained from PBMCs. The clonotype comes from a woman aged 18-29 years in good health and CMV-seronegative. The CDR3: CASSVQGEGDNEQFF. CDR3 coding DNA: TGTGCCAGCAGCGTACAGGGAGAAGGGGACAATGAGCAGTTCTTC.